One sample yielded the 13 T cell receptor beta chains listed below, sequenced in a study of T cells after somatic rescue of genetic block. The data were produced by immunoSEQ multiplex PCR, yet TCRdb's version contains in-frame clones alone and is incomplete. The sample has 13,000 or so clones, around 70% seen once. Sequencing was carried out using peripheral blood mononuclear cells (PBMCs). These receptors were collected from a boy aged 10-17 years.

The chain has TRBV27 and TRBJ2-7; 8 bases fit TRBD1. V shed 3 bases, J shed 6 bases, and the junction held 10 bases outside the gene matches. This CDR3 has 15 amino acids. Germline values: CDR1 MNHEY, CDR2 SMNVEV (reference sequence). The CDR3 DNA is TGTGCCAGCAGTTTGAGACAGGGGAGATTTATCGAGCAGTACTTC. Its protein is CASSLRQGRFIEQYF.

CDR3: CASSAGTYYGYTF. CDR3 sequence (DNA): TGTGCCAGCAGTGCCGGGACATACTATGGCTACACCTTC. V gene TRBV28 combines with J gene TRBJ1-2, with D perhaps TRBD1 (6 bases). V lost 5 bases and J 3 bases, leaving 10 bases between the germline ends. The CDR3 consists of 13 residues. The germline V gene encodes CDR1 MDHEN and CDR2 SYDVKM.

The rearrangement joins TRBV27 to TRBJ1-3, with D maybe TRBD1 (6 bases). The CDR3 is 16 residues long. The germline gives CDR1 MNHEY, CDR2 SMNVEV (reference sequence). The germline V and J ends were trimmed by 5 bases and 0 bases, with 14 bases remaining between them. The CDR3 DNA is TGTGCCAGCAGTGGGGACACCTTGTACTCTGGAAACACCATATATTTT. Encoded protein: CASSGDTLYSGNTIYF.

Relative to its sample, this clone is medium-sized. The rearrangement uses TRBV7-6 and TRBJ2-2, with 7 bases identical to TRBD2. The CDR3 spans 16 residues. The J segment lost 2 bases and the V segment lost 3 bases, leaving 6 bases of the junction unmatched. The V gene's germline CDR1 is SGHVS and CDR2 FNYEAQ. CDR3 sequence: CASSLGGSPNTGELFF. Here the CDR3 DNA reads TGTGCCAGCAGCTTGGGCGGGAGTCCTAACACCGGGGAGCTGTTTTTT.

Written as DNA, the CDR3 is TGCGCCAGCAGCTTACTACAGGATACGCAGTATTTT. As protein: CASSLLQDTQYF. The chain has TRBV5-1 and TRBJ2-3, with D unclear. Trimming shortened V by 2 bases and J by 6 bases, and 7 bases separated the two germline ends. Germline CDR1 reads SGHRS; CDR2 reads YFSETQ. The CDR3 sequence is 12 residues long.

V and J are TRBV9 and TRBJ2-1, with 8 bases matching TRBD1. V shed 0 bases, J shed 4 bases, and the junction held 0 bases outside the gene matches. The CDR3 length is 14 residues. Germline V lookup: CDR1 SGDLS, CDR2 YYNGEE. CDR3 DNA: TGTGCCAGCAGCGTAGGGACAGGGTACAATGAGCAGTTCTTC. It specifies CASSVGTGYNEQFF.

This sequence joins TRBV2 and TRBJ2-3; possibly TRBD1 for D (6 bases). Trimming removed 6 bases from V and 8 bases from J, with 21 bases in between. This CDR3 spans 15 amino acids. Germline CDR1 is SNHLY and CDR2 is FYNNEI. CDR3 region: CASSVTDSAQVTQYF. The CDR3 DNA is TGTGCCAGCAGCGTTACGGACAGCGCCCAGGTTACGCAGTATTTT.

The chain couples TRBV4-1 to TRBJ2-1, with 8 bases identical to TRBD2. Germline V gene data show CDR1 as MGHRA and CDR2 as YSYEKL. V lost 3 bases and J lost 3; bases outside the gene matches: 4. The CDR3 is 15 amino acids. CDR3 loop: CASSQSSGYYNEQFF. CDR3 DNA sequence: TGCGCCAGCAGCCAGTCTAGCGGGTACTACAATGAGCAGTTCTTC.

This clone was recorded a few times. V usage is TRBV6-5 and J usage is TRBJ1-1, with D maybe TRBD1 (5 bases). Trimming stripped 2 bases from V and 5 bases from J, with 15 bases between. Germline CDR1 is MNHEY and CDR2 is SVGAGI. The CDR3 spans 15 residues. CDR3: CASSYGRQGLTEAFF. For the CDR3, the DNA is TGTGCCAGCAGTTACGGGAGGCAGGGACTAACTGAAGCTTTCTTT.

This rearrangement joins TRBV6-4 to TRBJ1-2; 10 positions agree with TRBD1. The ends lost 5 bases at V and 8 bases at J; junction bases unmatched: 5. This CDR3 is built from 13 residues. From germline, CDR1 is MRHNA and CDR2 SNTAGT. CDR3 in amino acids: CASSLTGGAGYTF. The CDR3 DNA reads TGTGCCAGCAGTCTGACAGGGGGCGCAGGCTACACCTTC.

This clone turned up a few times. This rearrangement joins TRBV9 to TRBJ1-1; tentative D call: TRBD1 (6 bases). Germline V lookup: CDR1 SGDLS, CDR2 YYNGEE. V shed 0 bases and J shed 4 bases, with 10 bases lying between them. This CDR3 region has 14 residues. This CDR3 is CASSVGQAPTEAFF. The CDR3 nucleotides read TGTGCCAGCAGCGTAGGACAGGCACCCACTGAAGCTTTCTTT.

This clone was picked up a small number of times. This chain uses TRBV6-6 with TRBJ2-7; a possible D gene is TRBD1 (6 bases). The germline V and J ends were trimmed by 7 bases and 0 bases, with 13 bases remaining between them. CDR3 size: 14 residues. Germline V CDR1 and CDR2: MNHNY, SVGAGI (reference sequence). The CDR3 protein is CASTLQGSSYEQYF. CDR3 sequence (DNA): TGTGCCAGCACCCTTCAGGGGAGCTCCTACGAGCAGTACTTC.

This chain joins TRBV18 and TRBJ1-6; TRBD1 is a possible D gene (5 bases). Trimming left V 2 bases short and J 9 bases short, with 14 bases between. Looked up from germline, CDR1 is KGHSH and CDR2 is LQKENI. The CDR3 is made up of 15 amino acids. CDR3 coding DNA: TGTGCCAGCTCACCAGGGGTTCAGGGAGTTTCACCCCTCCACTTT. As protein: CASSPGVQGVSPLHF.